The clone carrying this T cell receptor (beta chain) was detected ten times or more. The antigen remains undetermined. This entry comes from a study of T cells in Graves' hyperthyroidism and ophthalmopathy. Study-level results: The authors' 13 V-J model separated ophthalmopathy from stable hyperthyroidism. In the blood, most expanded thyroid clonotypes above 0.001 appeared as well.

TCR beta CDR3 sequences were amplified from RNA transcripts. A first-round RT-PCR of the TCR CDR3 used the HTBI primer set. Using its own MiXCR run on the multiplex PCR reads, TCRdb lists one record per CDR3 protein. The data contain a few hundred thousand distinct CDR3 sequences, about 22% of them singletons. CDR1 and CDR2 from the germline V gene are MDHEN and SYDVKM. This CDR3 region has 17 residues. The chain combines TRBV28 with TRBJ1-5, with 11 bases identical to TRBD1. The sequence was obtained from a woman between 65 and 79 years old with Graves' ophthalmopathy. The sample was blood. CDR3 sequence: CATRPDRGRAGNQPQHF. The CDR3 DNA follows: TGTGCGACCAGGCCGGACAGGGGGCGAGCGGGCAATCAGCCCCAGCATTTT.